One sample yielded the 23 T cell receptor beta chains listed below, sequenced in a study of post-analysis software for immune sequencing data (dated by TCRdb to between 2014 and 2017). The full study reports these points: Significantly higher frequencies in patients than in controls were found for roughly 5 TRBV segments, including TRBV5-6, TRBV5-1 and TRBV20-1.

The antigens these receptors bind are not known. Preparation of the library involved PCR. The run used an Illumina HiSeq 2500. To reduce PCR and sequencing biases, unique molecular identifiers were built into the TCR beta cDNA libraries. The public reads were reanalyzed by TCRdb: fastp trimming at Q25, MiXCR alignment, in-frame beta chains only. Rows are unified per CDR3 protein, each entry keeping the most common DNA and genes. This sample holds approximately 730,000 distinct CDR3 sequences; 25% to 30% were observed only once. The ten largest clones represent approximately 0.6% of the sample. Sequenced sample: blood. The source is a girl between 5 and 17 years old with multiple sclerosis.

The chain joins TRBV7-2 to TRBJ2-4, with D unclear. Deletions cut 3 bases from V and 1 base from J, with 13 bases between. CDR3 length: 16 amino acids. Germline values: CDR1 SGHTA, CDR2 FQGNSA. The CDR3 sequence: CASSLGALTAKNIQYF. Here the CDR3 DNA reads TGTGCCAGCAGCTTGGGTGCCTTGACGGCCAAAAACATTCAGTACTTC. Full variable domain (outside the CDR3, taken from reference TRBV7-2 and TRBJ2-4): GAGVSQSPSNKVTEKGKDVELRCDPISGHTALYWYRQSLGQGLEFLIYFQGNSAPDKSGLPSDRFSAERTGGSVSTLTIQRTQQEDSAVYLCASSLGALTAKNIQYFGAGTRLSVL.

The gene calls are TRBV6-6 and TRBJ2-1; possibly TRBD2 for D (5 bases). The CDR3 runs 15 residues. The germline V gene has CDR1 MNHNY and CDR2 SVGAGI (reference sequence). V was shortened by 10 bases and J by 0 bases, with 16 bases between the two germline ends. CDR3 amino acids: CATLGLTSSYNEQFF. CDR3 DNA: TGTGCCACCCTTGGTCTTACTAGCTCCTACAATGAGCAGTTCTTC.

The chain links TRBV6-2 or TRBV6-3 to TRBJ2-3; D gene ambiguous. Per germline, CDR1 MNHEY and CDR2 SVGEGT. The CDR3 consists of 16 residues. Trimming left V 2 bases short and J 2 bases short, with 14 bases between. The DNA of the CDR3 is TGTGCCAGCAGTTACCACGAGCGACTCGCCACAGATACGCAGTATTTT. Translated: CASSYHERLATDTQYF.

The genes are TRBV5-1 and TRBJ2-3, with a possible D match to TRBD2 (5 bases). V lost 4 bases and J 5 bases, leaving 17 bases between the germline ends. The CDR3 consists of 15 residues. In germline, CDR1 is SGHRS, CDR2 YFSETQ. CDR3 protein: CASSATSFRGDTQYF. The CDR3, as DNA: TGCGCCAGCAGCGCCACTAGTTTTCGTGGAGATACGCAGTATTTT.

A few counts support this clonotype. The chain has TRBV3-1 and TRBJ2-5; D not resolved. Germline CDR1 LGHDT, CDR2 YNNKEL (reference sequence). V lost 4 bases and J lost 3, with 15 bases in between. The CDR3 sequence is 15 residues long. CDR3 DNA: TGTGCCAGCAGCCGAAACATACAGCAAAAAGAGACCCAGTACTTC. This encodes CASSRNIQQKETQYF.

The rearrangement uses TRBV6-2 or TRBV6-3 and TRBJ1-5; D possibly corresponds to TRBD1 (6 bases). The CDR3 contains 15 residues. The V gene's germline CDR1 is MNHEY and CDR2 SVGEGT. Between the trimmed V and J ends, which lost 6 bases and 0 bases, there was a span of 12 bases. The DNA of the CDR3 is TGTGCCAGCAGACGGGACAACCATAGCAATCAGCCCCAGCATTTT. The encoded protein is CASRRDNHSNQPQHF.

CDR3 residues: CASSYDRGISSYNEQFF. The DNA for the CDR3 is TGTGCCAGCAGTTATGACAGGGGGATTAGCTCCTACAATGAGCAGTTCTTC. The chain recombines TRBV7-2 with TRBJ2-1; 9 bases map to TRBD1. J lost 0 bases, V lost 6 bases, and 9 bases had no gene match. The CDR3 spans 17 residues. CDR1 and CDR2 (germline): SGHTA, FQGNSA.

J is TRBJ2-3 and V is TRBV9; a weak D match, TRBD2 (5 bases). The CDR3 runs to 15 residues. Germline V gene lookup returns CDR1 SGDLS and CDR2 YYNGEE. Trimming took off 3 bases at V and 1 base at J, with 12 bases between the two ends. The DNA for the CDR3 is TGTGCCAGCAGCGGAATTCGCGGGCGCACAGATACGCAGTATTTT. Its translation is CASSGIRGRTDTQYF.

The V and J genes are TRBV7-2 and TRBJ2-5; TRBD2 agrees at 9 bases. This CDR3 contains 19 residues. The germline V gene has CDR1 SGHTA and CDR2 FQGNSA. The V segment lost 3 bases and the J segment 3 bases; nucleotides outside the gene matches: 17. For the CDR3, the DNA is TGTGCCAGCAGCTTTGCCACACTGCCGGAGCGGGGGGAAGAAGAGACCCAGTACTTC. This gives the protein CASSFATLPERGEEETQYF.

This clonotype was counted only a few times. The chain joins TRBV6-6 to TRBJ1-4; the D gene is possibly TRBD1 (5 bases). Looked up from germline, CDR1 is MNHNY and CDR2 is SVGAGI (reference sequence). V shed 0 bases and J shed 0 bases, with 11 bases lying between them. The CDR3 length is 17 residues. This chain's CDR3 is CASSYSKGLPTNEKLFF. The CDR3 bases are TGTGCCAGCAGTTACTCGAAGGGGCTCCCAACTAATGAAAAACTGTTTTTT.

This clonotype was counted ten times or more. The chain combines TRBV20-1 with TRBJ1-2; no reliable D call. CDR1 is DFQATT, CDR2 SNEGSKA, per germline (reference sequence). V was cut by 1 base and J by 6 bases, with 6 bases left in between. The CDR3 has 11 residues. The CDR3 DNA sequence: TGCAGTGCTAGAGGCGGGGATGGCTACACCTTC. It translates to CSARGGDGYTF.

This clonotype was seen at least ten times. This chain uses TRBV7-2 with TRBJ2-7; TRBD2 aligns across 9 bases. V gave up 1 base and J gave up 2 bases; unmatched junction bases: 0. Germline CDR1 and CDR2: SGHTA and FQGNSA. The CDR3 is made up of 14 amino acids. CDR3 sequence (DNA): TGTGCCAGCAGCTTAGGGACTAGCGCCTACGAGCAGTACTTC. Translated: CASSLGTSAYEQYF. The full variable domain, rest sourced from reference TRBV7-2 and TRBJ2-7, is GAGVSQSPSNKVTEKGKDVELRCDPISGHTALYWYRQSLGQGLEFLIYFQGNSAPDKSGLPSDRFSAERTGGSVSTLTIQRTQQEDSAVYLCASSLGTSAYEQYFGPGTRLTVT.

Only a few counts were recorded for this clonotype. This chain connects TRBV6-4 to TRBJ2-1; D not certain. The CDR3 runs 11 residues. The ends were cut back, 6 bases at V and 9 bases at J, with 9 bases in the middle. Per the germline V gene, CDR1 is MRHNA and CDR2 is SNTAGT. The DNA of the CDR3 is TGTGCCAGCAGCGAATCTAGTGAGCAGTTCTTC. Translation: CASSESSEQFF.

The chain links TRBV27 to TRBJ1-2, with 8 bases identical to TRBD1. Germline V gives CDR1 MNHEY, CDR2 SMNVEV (reference sequence). The CDR3 is 13 amino acids. Trimming at V came to 8 bases and at J to 0 bases, leaving 2 bases not matched to a gene. The CDR3 reads CASRTGSNYGYTF. For the CDR3, the DNA is TGTGCCAGCCGGACAGGGTCTAACTATGGCTACACCTTC.

This chain connects TRBV18 to TRBJ1-2; D is unresolved. The germline V gene has CDR1 KGHSH and CDR2 LQKENI. V gave up 2 bases and J gave up 2 bases, with 9 bases separating them. The CDR3 contains 14 residues. DNA of the CDR3: TGTGCCAGCTCACCAAAACACCTAAACTATGGCTACACCTTC. Its translation is CASSPKHLNYGYTF.

The sample holds a few counts of this clonotype. The chain carries TRBV4-2 and TRBJ2-2, with 8 bases identical to TRBD2. Germline V gene data show CDR1 as LGHNA and CDR2 as YNFKEQ. This CDR3 spans 20 amino acids. Trimming at V came to 0 bases and at J to 1 base, leaving 13 bases not matched to a gene. The CDR3 reads CASSQDPSGGRVLNTGELFF. The CDR3 DNA reads as TGTGCCAGCAGCCAAGATCCCAGCGGGGGCAGAGTTCTGAACACCGGGGAGCTGTTTTTT.

This rearrangement joins TRBV29-1 to TRBJ1-1; 11 bases are a match to TRBD1. CDR1 and CDR2 from the germline V gene are SQVTM and ANQGSEA. The CDR3 runs to 13 residues. V was pared by 5 bases and J by 6 bases, with 5 bases of the junction left unmatched. CDR3 in amino acids: CSVLGQGAAEAFF. CDR3 coding DNA: TGCAGCGTTCTAGGACAGGGGGCCGCTGAAGCTTTCTTT.

This clonotype was seen only a few times. The chain is built from TRBV12-3 or TRBV12-4 and TRBJ1-5; 8 nucleotides match TRBD1. V shed 6 bases and J 5 bases; nucleotides not matched to a gene: 9. This CDR3 is 15 amino acids long. Here the CDR3 DNA reads TGTGCCAGCAGGCCTAGACAGGGGTCCGATCAGCCCCAGCATTTT. This sequence encodes CASRPRQGSDQPQHF.

This clonotype turned up a few times. Compared with germline, one end of the junction differs, possibly owing to a read error. This chain joins TRBV27 and TRBJ2-3, with TRBD2 as a possible D gene (7 bases). Germline CDR1 and CDR2: MNHEY and SMNVEV (reference sequence). The CDR3 totals 15 residues. CDR3 loop: CASGNLGGAGDMQYF. The CDR3 DNA reads as TGTGCCAGCGGCAACCTAGGGGGGGCAGGAGATATGCAGTATTTT.

The V gene is TRBV5-1, the J gene TRBJ2-1; TRBD2 aligns across 12 bases. The CDR3 is 17 residues long. Germline-derived CDR1 and CDR2 are SGHRS and YFSETQ. Germline trimming cut 0 bases from V and 8 bases from J; bases unmatched to any gene: 9. This chain's CDR3 is CASSLVPSGRAVYEQFF. DNA for the CDR3: TGCGCCAGCAGCTTGGTGCCTAGCGGGAGGGCCGTGTATGAGCAGTTCTTC.

This clonotype occurred a few times. This chain joins TRBV28 and TRBJ1-2; no firm D call. Trimming removed 6 bases from V and 8 bases from J, with 10 bases in between. Germline-derived CDR1 and CDR2 are MDHEN and SYDVKM. This CDR3 comprises 11 residues. CDR3 DNA: TGTGCCAGCAGGGAGGTCCGGGGCTACACCTTC. Translating it yields CASREVRGYTF.

The chain is built from TRBV20-1 and TRBJ2-3; the D gene is possibly TRBD2 (6 bases). This CDR3 comprises 15 residues. CDR1 is DFQATT, CDR2 SNEGSKA, per germline (reference sequence). V was pared by 0 bases and J by 1 base, with 11 bases between. CDR3 residues: CSARDHGGGTDTQYF. Written as DNA, the CDR3 is TGCAGTGCTAGAGATCACGGCGGGGGCACAGATACGCAGTATTTT.

This chain joins TRBV20-1 and TRBJ1-1, with D tentatively TRBD1 (6 bases). Trimming cost V 6 bases and J 1 base, with 15 bases left between them. CDR3 length: 14 residues. The V gene's germline CDR1 is DFQATT and CDR2 SNEGSKA (reference sequence). CDR3 loop: CSATNRVWNTEAFF. The DNA for the CDR3 is TGCAGTGCAACCAACAGGGTTTGGAACACTGAAGCTTTCTTT.